The 27 T cell receptor beta chains given below trace back to one sample, sequenced in a study of blood T cell repertoires in COVID-19. The table came from immunoSEQ multiplex PCR; TCRdb's copy has only in-frame clones and leaves some out. In the table there are tens of thousands of clones, roughly 85% of which are singletons. Sequencing was performed on peripheral blood. These receptors came from a man in his sixties with acute or convalescent COVID-19.

V and J are TRBV3-1 (or the pseudogene TRBV3-2) and TRBJ1-2; possible D gene TRBD1, 6 bases. Per the germline V gene, CDR1 is LGHDT and CDR2 is YNNKEL (reference sequence). This CDR3 is built from 14 residues. V dropped 2 bases and J dropped 4 bases, with 11 bases sitting between them. In DNA form, the CDR3 reads TGTGCCAGCAGCCAAAACAGGGTGAGCTATGGCTACACCTTC. Residues: CASSQNRVSYGYTF.

V is TRBV11-1 and J is TRBJ2-7; weak D call: TRBD2 (6 bases). There are 15 residues in the CDR3. CDR1 is SGHAT, CDR2 FQDESV, per germline (reference sequence). Deletions cut 5 bases from V and 4 bases from J, with 18 bases between. CDR3 residues: CASSQSARGLYEQYF. CDR3 DNA: TGTGCCAGCAGCCAAAGCGCCCGGGGGTTGTACGAGCAGTACTTC.

This clone was counted a few times. V gene TRBV10-1 combines with J gene TRBJ2-3, with TRBD2 identical over 7 bases. Germline CDR1 and CDR2: WNHNN and SYGVQD (reference sequence). The CDR3 has 16 amino acids. Unmatched junction bases numbered 10, after V lost 3 bases and J lost 4 bases. CDR3 bases: TGCGCCAGCAGTGACCTCGGCGGGGGAGCCCCAGATACGCAGTATTTT. Protein sequence: CASSDLGGGAPDTQYF.

This clone was counted between two and nine times. The gene calls are TRBV27 and TRBJ2-7, with a tentative D call TRBD1 (5 bases). The ends were cut back, 2 bases at V and 2 bases at J, with 13 bases in the middle. The length of the CDR3 is 15 residues. Germline values: CDR1 MNHEY, CDR2 SMNVEV (reference sequence). The DNA of the CDR3 is TGTGCCAGCAGTTTAAGGACACAGAGAACCTACGAGCAGTACTTC. It is translated as CASSLRTQRTYEQYF.

This clone is medium-sized (0.01 to 0.1%) within its sample. This chain joins TRBV27 and TRBJ2-5; TRBD1 might be the D (5 bases). This CDR3 contains 11 residues. Germline loops: CDR1 MNHEY, CDR2 SMNVEV (reference sequence). Trimming left V 8 bases short and J 7 bases short, with 11 bases between. CDR3 DNA sequence: TGTGCCAGCCAGTACCAGGGGACCCAGTACTTC. It codes for CASQYQGTQYF.

The chain combines TRBV23-1 with TRBJ2-4; 7 bases fit TRBD2. TRBV23-1 is marked as an open reading frame, function uncertain. V shed 2 bases and J 5 bases; nucleotides not matched to a gene: 9. The CDR3 runs 16 residues. The CDR3 nucleotides read TGCGCCAGCAGTCAAGGTCAGCGGGATTGGGAAAACATTCAGTACTTC. This sequence encodes CASSQGQRDWENIQYF.

This clone is deemed large. The V call is TRBV30, the J call TRBJ2-5; 9 nucleotides agree with TRBD2. This CDR3 comprises 15 residues. Germline V gene lookup returns CDR1 GTSNPN and CDR2 SVGIG (reference sequence). V lost 3 bases and J lost 5; bases outside the gene matches: 10. The CDR3 sequence is CAWSPAITSGETQYF. CDR3 nucleotide sequence: TGTGCCTGGAGCCCCGCGATCACTAGCGGGGAGACCCAGTACTTC.

V usage is TRBV11-2 and J usage is TRBJ2-7; D gene unclear. Germline CDR1 reads SGHAT; CDR2 reads FQNNGV. The germline V and J ends were trimmed by 2 bases and 5 bases, with 7 bases remaining between them. The CDR3 totals 12 residues. CDR3 in DNA: TGTGCCAGCAGCTTATCACTGGACGAGCAGTACTTC. Its translation is CASSLSLDEQYF.

This chain uses TRBV28 with TRBJ2-5; D possibly corresponds to TRBD2 (5 bases). CDR3 length: 14 amino acids. The V end was cut by 1 base, the J end by 5 bases, with 11 bases between. The V gene's germline CDR1 is MDHEN and CDR2 SYDVKM. CDR3 sequence: CASSLLSGWETQYF. The DNA of the CDR3 is TGTGCCAGCAGTTTATTGAGCGGATGGGAGACCCAGTACTTC.

The rearrangement uses TRBV19 and TRBJ1-1; TRBD1 matches 9 bases. This CDR3 is 17 amino acids long. V shed 3 bases and J 5 bases; nucleotides not matched to a gene: 13. Germline V gives CDR1 LNHDA, CDR2 SQIVND (reference sequence). The CDR3 DNA follows: TGTGCCAGTAGTATTGGACTTTTACAGGGGGCGAGTACTGAAGCTTTCTTT. Translation: CASSIGLLQGASTEAFF.

The chain couples TRBV28 to TRBJ1-5; 7 nucleotides agree with TRBD1. The CDR3 is 14 residues long. The germline V gene has CDR1 MDHEN and CDR2 SYDVKM. Trimming at V came to 6 bases and at J to 4 bases, leaving 6 bases not matched to a gene. In DNA, the CDR3 is TGTGCCAGCAGCTCTGACAGGGAGAATCAGCCCCAGCATTTT. Its translation is CASSSDRENQPQHF.

CDR3 sequence reads: CAIRETVTDTQYF. The CDR3 bases are TGTGCCATCAGAGAGACAGTCACAGATACGCAGTATTTT. The chain has TRBV10-3 and TRBJ2-3, with D maybe TRBD1 (5 bases). With 6 bases removed from V and 2 bases from J, the gap between germline ends came to 9 bases. Per germline, CDR1 ENHRY and CDR2 SYGVKD. The CDR3 has 13 residues.

The chain has TRBV13 and TRBJ2-5, with 14 bases lining up with TRBD2. Germline CDR1 is PRHDT and CDR2 is FYEKMQ (reference sequence). V was pared by 1 base and J by 3 bases, with 4 bases of the junction left unmatched. This CDR3 is built from 17 residues. The CDR3 sequence: CASSLAKTSGREETQYF. CDR3 nucleotides: TGTGCCAGCAGCTTAGCGAAGACTAGCGGGAGGGAAGAGACCCAGTACTTC.

The rearrangement uses TRBV27 and TRBJ1-5; 9 bases are shared with TRBD1. Trimming cost V 5 bases and J 5 bases; bases outside gene matches: 7. Germline CDR1 and CDR2: MNHEY and SMNVEV (reference sequence). This CDR3 region has 15 residues. CDR3 coding DNA: TGTGCCAGCAGTGCGGACAGGGGTAGGGATCAGCCCCAGCATTTT. This gives the protein CASSADRGRDQPQHF.

The gene calls are TRBV7-8 and TRBJ1-5; D is perhaps TRBD1 (5 bases). CDR3 size: 12 residues. V was cut by 5 bases and J by 7 bases, with 9 bases left in between. Germline-derived CDR1 and CDR2 are SGHVS and FQNEAQ. The DNA for the CDR3 is TGTGCCAGCAGCCCGGGGGGACAGCCCCAGCATTTT. It yields the protein CASSPGGQPQHF.

This sequence joins TRBV2 and TRBJ1-2; D is uncertain. CDR3 size: 15 residues. V was clipped by 3 bases and J by 6 bases, with 17 bases between them. Germline CDR1 and CDR2: SNHLY and FYNNEI. The CDR3 DNA is TGTGCCAGCAGTGAGGACCCGGGGAAATGGGATGGCTACACCTTC. Translated: CASSEDPGKWDGYTF.

V usage is TRBV7-2 and J usage is TRBJ2-1, with TRBD1 identical over 7 bases. The CDR3 loop spans 14 amino acids. Germline V CDR1 and CDR2: SGHTA, FQGNSA. Losses at the gene ends were 1 base for V and 8 bases for J; bases not matched to a gene: 5. This CDR3 is CASSLDRGGYEQFF. For the CDR3, the DNA is TGTGCCAGCAGCTTAGATCGAGGGGGCTATGAGCAGTTCTTC.

V gene TRBV7-2 combines with J gene TRBJ2-1; D gene uncertain. The CDR3 consists of 15 residues. V was pared by 5 bases and J by 0 bases, with 11 bases between. CDR1 SGHTA and CDR2 FQGNSA come from the germline V gene. The CDR3 nucleotides are TGTGCCAGCAGCCCAATTAGTAGCTCCTACAATGAGCAGTTCTTC. Translated, it gives CASSPISSSYNEQFF.

This clone was seen only once. This chain connects TRBV2 to TRBJ1-2; tentative D call: TRBD1 (6 bases). Looked up from germline, CDR1 is SNHLY and CDR2 is FYNNEI. The CDR3 has 15 amino acids. Trimming cost V 1 base and J 6 bases, with 15 bases left between them. The CDR3 reads CASSEGGAGVDGYTF. The CDR3 region has the DNA TGTGCCAGCAGTGAAGGAGGGGCAGGGGTGGATGGCTACACCTTC.

The gene calls are TRBV18 and TRBJ2-5; 8 positions match TRBD2. This CDR3 has 16 residues. Per germline, CDR1 KGHSH and CDR2 LQKENI. Losses at the gene ends were 2 bases for V and 2 bases for J; bases not matched to a gene: 7. CDR3 DNA sequence: TGTGCCAGCTCACCATTAGGAATAGCGGGGCAAGAGACCCAGTACTTC. It yields the protein CASSPLGIAGQETQYF.

The chain employs TRBV7-2 and TRBJ2-5; D remains ambiguous. The CDR3 covers 13 residues. The germline V and J ends were trimmed by 5 bases and 2 bases, with 9 bases remaining between them. Germline V gene sequence: CDR1 SGHTA, CDR2 FQGNSA. CDR3 region: CASSKHLQETQYF. CDR3 in DNA: TGTGCCAGCAGCAAACACCTTCAAGAGACCCAGTACTTC.

V usage is TRBV7-3 and J usage is TRBJ2-1; 9 bases agree with TRBD2. The CDR3 is 14 residues long. CDR1 SGHTA and CDR2 FQGTGA come from the germline V gene. J gave up 8 bases and V 6 bases, and 8 bases lay outside the gene matches. The CDR3, as DNA: TGTGCCAGCAGTCCTAGCGGGATGGCCCATGAGCAGTTCTTC. Translating gives CASSPSGMAHEQFF.

V and J are TRBV15 and TRBJ2-1; 8 nucleotides line up with TRBD2. The CDR3 contains 15 residues. The germline CDR1 and CDR2 sequences are LNHNV and YYDKDF (reference sequence). The V and J ends lost 1 base and 8 bases, in that order; junction bases with no gene match: 7. As DNA, the CDR3 is TGTGCCACCAGCAGAGGAGGCGGGAGGCTCCATGAGCAGTTCTTC. Its translation: CATSRGGGRLHEQFF.

J is TRBJ1-1 and V is TRBV5-1, with TRBD1 as a possible D gene (6 bases). The CDR3 consists of 14 residues. Trimming took off 5 bases at V and 4 bases at J, with 15 bases between the two ends. CDR1 SGHRS and CDR2 YFSETQ come from the germline V gene. This CDR3 reads CASRGAYGSTEAFF. The CDR3 DNA follows: TGCGCCAGCAGGGGGGCCTATGGGAGCACTGAAGCTTTCTTT.

This chain joins TRBV10-1 and TRBJ1-1, with 7 bases that match TRBD1. Germline lookup yields CDR1 WNHNN and CDR2 SYGVQD (reference sequence). The CDR3 is made up of 18 amino acids. The J segment lost 0 bases and the V segment lost 0 bases, leaving 10 bases of the junction unmatched. This CDR3 is CASSESLAGGPMNTEAFF. The CDR3 DNA is TGCGCCAGCAGTGAGTCCCTGGCAGGGGGGCCCATGAACACTGAAGCTTTCTTT.

The chain has TRBV6-2 or TRBV6-3 and TRBJ1-5; maybe TRBD1 (6 bases). Per germline, CDR1 MNHEY and CDR2 SVGEGT. The CDR3 sequence is 14 residues long. The V and J ends lost 4 bases and 2 bases respectively, with 9 bases between them. CDR3 bases: TGTGCCAGCAGTTCCTACAGGGGCAATCAGCCCCAGCATTTT. Protein sequence: CASSSYRGNQPQHF.

The chain links TRBV19 to TRBJ2-7, with D maybe TRBD2 (5 bases). The CDR3 consists of 12 residues. Germline V gene lookup returns CDR1 LNHDA and CDR2 SQIVND (reference sequence). The V gene lost 5 bases and the J gene lost 6 bases, with 11 bases spanning the gap. The CDR3 loop reads CASSLRAGEQYF. In nucleotides, the CDR3 is TGTGCCAGTAGTCTGCGGGCGGGCGAGCAGTACTTC.